This T cell receptor beta chain was captured by sequencing in a study of identical twins. Unique molecular identifiers were present on cDNA, and template switching added a universal primer site. One entry per CDR3 protein, called by TCRdb with MiXCR from the 5' RACE reads. The sample holds about 220,000 distinct CDR3 sequences, roughly 7.5% seen once. This clonotype has at least ten counts. The trim removed 6 bases at V and 5 bases at J, leaving 11 bases unmatched. Germline V gene sequence: CDR1 LGHNA, CDR2 YNFKEQ. CDR3 length: 15 amino acids. The sample was also linked to a second study, of yellow fever vaccine responses in identical twins.

The chain recombines TRBV4-2 with TRBJ2-7, with 9 bases identical to TRBD2. Sequenced sample: memory (CD45RO+) T cells sorted from blood. The TCR comes from a woman younger than 30 in good health. The DNA of the CDR3 is TGTGCCAGCAGTCCGTATAGCGGGAGTCGGAACGAGCAGTACTTC. It specifies CASSPYSGSRNEQYF.